Listed below are T cell receptor beta chains from one sample, sequenced in a study of blood T cell repertoires in COVID-19. Some clones are missing from TCRdb's copy, which holds only in-frame ones; the method was immunoSEQ multiplex PCR. The repertoire consists of some 120,000 clones, with 82% occurring once and the leading ten covering about 12%. Sequencing was done on a sample of peripheral blood. The receptor set was obtained from a human donor in a cohort sampled during active COVID-19. Each CDR3 is given with its conserved first and last residue. A D gene is named only where the DNA matches it firmly. Clone size is not always given. Where it is, it says once, few, many or a class for expanded clones.

d_gene,v_gene,abundance,j_gene,CDR3aa,CDR3nt
TRBD1,TRBV3-1/TRBV3-2,.,TRBJ2-7,CASSQGIWGTGFYEQYF,TGTGCCAGCAGCCAAGGCATATGGGGGACAGGGTTCTACGAGCAGTACTTC
TRBD1,TRBV6-6,.,TRBJ2-5,CASRTGVETQYF,TGTGCCAGCCGGACAGGGGTTGAGACCCAGTACTTC
TRBD2,TRBV9,.,TRBJ2-1,CASSGSGRSSYNEQFF,TGTGCCAGCAGCGGTAGCGGGCGGAGCTCCTACAATGAGCAGTTCTTC
.,TRBV12-3/TRBV12-4,.,TRBJ2-5,CASRKDSQETQYF,TGTGCCAGCAGGAAGGACAGCCAAGAGACCCAGTACTTC
.,TRBV2,.,TRBJ1-4,CASSRDSLQGKLFF,TGTGCCAGCAGCAGAGACAGTCTGCAGGGAAAACTGTTTTTT
TRBD1,TRBV4-1,.,TRBJ2-5,CASSQEHTGGRTQYF,TGCGCCAGCAGCCAAGAGCATACAGGGGGAAGGACCCAGTACTTC
.,TRBV9,.,TRBJ2-2,CASSVQERVPGELFF,TGTGCCAGCAGCGTACAAGAGAGGGTCCCCGGGGAGCTGTTTTTT
.,TRBV5-1,.,TRBJ1-2,CASSPIAGDGYTF,TGCGCCAGCAGCCCAATCGCGGGGGATGGCTACACCTTC
TRBD1,TRBV9,.,TRBJ1-4,CASSLDRGLSNEKLFF,TGTGCCAGCAGTTTGGACAGGGGGCTATCCAATGAAAAACTGTTTTTT
.,TRBV5-5,.,TRBJ2-7,CASSATTPGTYEQYF,TGTGCCAGCAGCGCCACGACACCGGGAACCTACGAGCAGTACTTC
.,TRBV6-5,.,TRBJ1-6,CASSSNSYNSPLHF,TGTGCCAGCAGTTCTAACTCCTATAATTCACCCCTCCACTTT
TRBD1,TRBV5-1,few,TRBJ2-2,CASQQPGTGFTGELFF,TGCGCCAGTCAGCAACCCGGGACAGGGTTCACCGGGGAGCTGTTTTTT
TRBD1,TRBV7-9,.,TRBJ1-1,CASSLLWTGKTEAFF,TGTGCCAGCAGCTTATTGTGGACAGGGAAAACTGAAGCTTTCTTT
.,TRBV28,.,TRBJ1-1,CASKTPGTEAFF,TGTGCCAGCAAGACTCCCGGGACTGAAGCTTTCTTT
TRBD1,TRBV3-1/TRBV3-2,once,TRBJ2-5,CASSQTGTVQETQYF,TGTGCCAGCAGCCAGACAGGGACCGTCCAAGAGACCCAGTACTTC
.,TRBV6-5,few,TRBJ1-5,CASRLGGGNQPQHF,TGTGCCAGCAGATTAGGGGGGGGGAATCAGCCCCAGCATTTT
TRBD2,TRBV18,.,TRBJ2-6,CASSPLARGDSGANVLTF,TGTGCCAGCTCACCACTGGCGCGGGGGGACTCTGGGGCCAACGTCCTGACTTTC
.,TRBV15,.,TRBJ1-1,CATSRTGDTEAFF,TGTGCCACCAGCAGGACGGGGGACACTGAAGCTTTCTTT
TRBD2,TRBV27,.,TRBJ2-3,CASSPLAGGDTQYF,TGTGCCAGCAGCCCACTAGCGGGAGGGGATACGCAGTATTTT
.,TRBV4-3,few,TRBJ1-2,CASSQEAIVGSYGYTF,TGCGCCAGCAGCCAAGAGGCGATCGTAGGGAGCTATGGCTACACCTTC
TRBD1,TRBV11-3,.,TRBJ2-1,CASSLAGTGQGNEQFF,TGTGCCAGCAGCTTAGCGGGGACAGGCCAGGGCAATGAGCAGTTCTTC
TRBD1,TRBV7-2,.,TRBJ1-1,CASSRTGGGSTEAFF,TGTGCCAGCAGCAGGACAGGGGGCGGATCCACTGAAGCTTTCTTT
.,TRBV12-3/TRBV12-4,.,TRBJ2-7,CASSVAGSKQYF,TGTGCCAGCAGTGTCGCAGGGTCCAAGCAGTACTTC
TRBD1,TRBV5-1,.,TRBJ2-5,CASSSTTGTEETQYF,TGCGCCAGCAGCTCGACAACCGGGACAGAAGAGACCCAGTACTTC
TRBD1,TRBV18,few,TRBJ2-3,CASARDRDADTQYF,TGTGCCAGCGCCCGGGACAGGGATGCAGATACGCAGTATTTT
.,TRBV5-1,.,TRBJ1-1,CASSLQENTEAFF,TGCGCCAGCAGCCTGCAGGAGAACACTGAAGCTTTCTTT
TRBD1,TRBV11-2,.,TRBJ2-7,CASSLQSGTVIEQYF,TGTGCCAGCAGCTTACAGTCAGGGACAGTTATCGAGCAGTACTTC
TRBD1,TRBV10-3,.,TRBJ2-2,CAISATGTGSGELFF,TGTGCCATCAGTGCGACCGGGACAGGGTCCGGGGAGCTGTTTTTT
TRBD1,TRBV13,.,TRBJ2-3,CASSQYRGLGTDTQYF,TGTGCCAGCAGCCAATACAGGGGGCTGGGCACAGATACGCAGTATTTT
.,TRBV5-1,.,TRBJ2-1,CASSLAGTSSYNEQFF,TGCGCCAGCAGCTTGGCGGGGACAAGCTCCTACAATGAGCAGTTCTTC
TRBD2,TRBV6-1,.,TRBJ2-3,CASSEGVSAGLGGDTQYF,TGTGCCAGCAGTGAAGGGGTCTCGGCGGGACTAGGGGGGGATACGCAGTATTTT
.,TRBV7-2,.,TRBJ1-6,CASSLLAGSDNSPLHF,TGTGCCAGCAGCTTACTCGCAGGGTCGGATAATTCACCCCTCCACTTT